This T cell receptor (beta chain) was sequenced in a study of vaccination effects on CD4 cells after COVID-19. This clone was observed a single time. Its antigen is not known. Expansion of antigen-specific CD4+ T cells with viral peptide pools was carried out by the ViraFEST assay before sequencing. CD4+ T cells were isolated after 10 days of culture. Each person got two doses of an mRNA SARS-CoV-2 vaccine, BNT162b2 or mRNA-1273. The table came from immunoSEQ multiplex PCR; TCRdb's copy has only in-frame clones and leaves some out. This sample has tens of thousands of clones, with 75% to 85% found just once. Germline V CDR1 and CDR2: SNHLY, FYNNEI. V was pared by 6 bases and J by 14 bases, with 11 bases between. The length of the CDR3 is 10 residues.

The sequencing here drew on CD4+ T cells from PBMCs cultured with SARS-CoV-2 spike peptides, taken after COVID-19 vaccination. The genes are TRBV2 and TRBJ2-1; D gene ambiguous. The TCR comes from a human donor who received a COVID-19 vaccine. Some clones in this sample may be carry-over from other donors' samples. Written as DNA, the CDR3 is TGTGCCAGCAGGCTCGTAGAGGAGTTCTTC. This translates into CASRLVEEFF. The variable domain in full, completed from reference TRBV2 and TRBJ2-1, reads EPEVTQTPSHQVTQMGQEVILRCVPISNHLYFYWYRQILGQKVEFLVSFYNNEISEKSEIFDDQFSVERPDGSNFTLKIRSTKLEDSAMYFCASRLVEEFFGPGTRLTVL.